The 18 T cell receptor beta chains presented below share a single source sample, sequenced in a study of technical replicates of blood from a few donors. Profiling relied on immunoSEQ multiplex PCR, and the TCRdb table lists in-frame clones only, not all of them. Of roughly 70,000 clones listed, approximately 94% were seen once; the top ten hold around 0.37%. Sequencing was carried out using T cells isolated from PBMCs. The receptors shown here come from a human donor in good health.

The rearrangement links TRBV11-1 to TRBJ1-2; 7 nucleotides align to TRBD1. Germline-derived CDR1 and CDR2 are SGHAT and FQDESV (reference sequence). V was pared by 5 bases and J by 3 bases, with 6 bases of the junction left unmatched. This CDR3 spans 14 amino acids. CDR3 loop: CASSPDRVDYGYTF. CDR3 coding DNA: TGTGCCAGCAGCCCCGACAGGGTGGACTATGGCTACACCTTC.

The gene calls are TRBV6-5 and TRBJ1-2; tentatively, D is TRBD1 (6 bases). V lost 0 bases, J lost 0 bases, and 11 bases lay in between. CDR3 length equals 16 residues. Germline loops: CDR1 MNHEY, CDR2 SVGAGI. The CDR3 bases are TGTGCCAGCAGTTACTCCAACAGGGTAGCTAACTATGGCTACACCTTC. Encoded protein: CASSYSNRVANYGYTF.

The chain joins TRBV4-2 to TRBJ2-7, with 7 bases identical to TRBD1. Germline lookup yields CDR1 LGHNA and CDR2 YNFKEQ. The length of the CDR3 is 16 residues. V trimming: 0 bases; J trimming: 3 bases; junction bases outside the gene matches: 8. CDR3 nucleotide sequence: TGTGCCAGCAGCCAAGAACCATGGGACAGCAACTACGAGCAGTACTTC. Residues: CASSQEPWDSNYEQYF.

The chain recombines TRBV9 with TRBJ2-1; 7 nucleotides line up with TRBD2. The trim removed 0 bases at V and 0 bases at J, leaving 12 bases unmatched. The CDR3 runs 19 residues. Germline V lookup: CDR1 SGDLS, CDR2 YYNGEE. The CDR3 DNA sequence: TGTGCCAGCAGCGTAGCTTGGGTAGCGGGCCAAAGCTCCTACAATGAGCAGTTCTTC. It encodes CASSVAWVAGQSSYNEQFF. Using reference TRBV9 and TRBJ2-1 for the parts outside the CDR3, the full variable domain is DSGVTQTPKHLITATGQRVTLRCSPRSGDLSVYWYQQSLDQGLQFLIQYYNGEERAKGNILERFSAQQFPDLHSELNLSSLELGDSALYFCASSVAWVAGQSSYNEQFFGPGTRLTVL.

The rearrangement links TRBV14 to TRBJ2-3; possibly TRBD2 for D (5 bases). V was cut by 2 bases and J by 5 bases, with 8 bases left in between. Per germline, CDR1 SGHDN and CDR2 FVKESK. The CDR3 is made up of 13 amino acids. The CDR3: CASSQLRVDTQYF. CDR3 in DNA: TGTGCCAGCAGCCAATTGCGGGTAGATACGCAGTATTTT. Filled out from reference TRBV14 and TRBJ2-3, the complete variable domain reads EAGVTQFPSHSVIEKGQTVTLRCDPISGHDNLYWYRRVMGKEIKFLLHFVKESKQDESGMPNNRFLAERTGGTYSTLKVQPAELEDSGVYFCASSQLRVDTQYFGPGTRLTVL.

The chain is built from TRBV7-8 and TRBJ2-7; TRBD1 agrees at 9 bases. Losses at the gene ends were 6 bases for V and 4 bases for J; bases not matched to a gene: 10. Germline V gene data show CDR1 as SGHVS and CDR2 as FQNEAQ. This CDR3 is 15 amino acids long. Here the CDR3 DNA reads TGTGCCAGCAGAGGTCCCCACAGGGGGCGATACGAGCAGTACTTC. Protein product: CASRGPHRGRYEQYF.

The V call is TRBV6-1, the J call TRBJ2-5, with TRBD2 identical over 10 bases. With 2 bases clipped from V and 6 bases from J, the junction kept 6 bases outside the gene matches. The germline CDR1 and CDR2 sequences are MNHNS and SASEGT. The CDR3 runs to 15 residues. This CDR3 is CASSEFLAGEQTQYF. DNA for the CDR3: TGTGCCAGCAGTGAATTTCTAGCGGGAGAACAGACCCAGTACTTC.

CDR3 amino acids: CASSAQTQREGLAIMETQYF. The CDR3 bases are TGCGCCAGCAGCGCTCAGACACAGCGGGAGGGCCTTGCGATTATGGAGACCCAGTACTTC. The chain employs TRBV5-1 and TRBJ2-5; 10 positions agree with TRBD2. The V gene's germline CDR1 is SGHRS and CDR2 YFSETQ. V dropped 4 bases and J dropped 5; count of bases not matched to a gene: 23. CDR3 length equals 20 residues.

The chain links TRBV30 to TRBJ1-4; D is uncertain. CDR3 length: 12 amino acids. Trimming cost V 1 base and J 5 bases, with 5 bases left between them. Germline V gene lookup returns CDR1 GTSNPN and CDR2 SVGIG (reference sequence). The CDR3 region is CAWSAGNEKLFF. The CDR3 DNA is TGTGCCTGGAGTGCCGGGAATGAAAAACTGTTTTTT.

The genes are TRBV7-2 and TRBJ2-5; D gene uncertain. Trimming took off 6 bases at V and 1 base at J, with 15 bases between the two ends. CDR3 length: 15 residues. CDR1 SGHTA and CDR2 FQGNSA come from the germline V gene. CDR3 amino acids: CASSLRVVAQETQYF. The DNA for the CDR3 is TGTGCCAGCAGTCTAAGAGTAGTAGCCCAAGAGACCCAGTACTTC.

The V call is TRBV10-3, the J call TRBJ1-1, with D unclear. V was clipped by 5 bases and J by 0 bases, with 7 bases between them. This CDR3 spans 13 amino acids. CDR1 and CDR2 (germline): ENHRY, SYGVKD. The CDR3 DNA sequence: TGTGCCATCAGTCTTTATATGAACACTGAAGCTTTCTTT. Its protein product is CAISLYMNTEAFF.

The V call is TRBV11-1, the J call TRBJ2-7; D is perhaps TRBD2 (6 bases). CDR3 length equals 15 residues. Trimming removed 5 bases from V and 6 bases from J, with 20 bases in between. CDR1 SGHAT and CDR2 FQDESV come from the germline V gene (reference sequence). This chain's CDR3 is CASSPDRGGILEQYF. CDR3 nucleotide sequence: TGTGCCAGCAGCCCCGATAGGGGCGGGATCCTCGAGCAGTACTTC. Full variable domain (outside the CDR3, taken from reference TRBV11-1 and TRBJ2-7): EAEVAQSPRYKITEKSQAVAFWCDPISGHATLYWYRQILGQGPELLVQFQDESVVDDSQLPKDRFSAERLKGVDSTLKIQPAELGDSAMYLCASSPDRGGILEQYFGPGTRLTVT.

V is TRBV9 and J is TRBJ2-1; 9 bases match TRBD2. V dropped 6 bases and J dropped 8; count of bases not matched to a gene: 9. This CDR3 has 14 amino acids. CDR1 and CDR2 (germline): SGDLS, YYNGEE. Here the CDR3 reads CASTPPSGRYEQFF. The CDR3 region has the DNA TGTGCCAGCACCCCTCCGAGCGGGAGGTATGAGCAGTTCTTC.

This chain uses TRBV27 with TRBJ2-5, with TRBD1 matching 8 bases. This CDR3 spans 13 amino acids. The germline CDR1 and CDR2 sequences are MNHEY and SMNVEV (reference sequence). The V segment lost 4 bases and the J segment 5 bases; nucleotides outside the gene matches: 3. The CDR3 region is CASSSTGGETQYF. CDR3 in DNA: TGTGCCAGCAGTTCCACAGGGGGGGAGACCCAGTACTTC.

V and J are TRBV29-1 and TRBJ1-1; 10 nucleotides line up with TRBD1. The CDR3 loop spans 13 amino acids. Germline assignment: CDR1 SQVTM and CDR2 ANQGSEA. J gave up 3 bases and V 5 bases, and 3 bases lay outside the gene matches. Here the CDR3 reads CSVFGQGDTEAFF. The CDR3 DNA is TGCAGCGTTTTCGGACAGGGGGACACTGAAGCTTTCTTT.

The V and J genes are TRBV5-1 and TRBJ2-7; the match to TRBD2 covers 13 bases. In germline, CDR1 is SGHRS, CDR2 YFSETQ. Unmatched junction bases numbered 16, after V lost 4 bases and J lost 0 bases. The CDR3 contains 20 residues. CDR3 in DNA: TGCGCCAGCAGCCTGAGACCCGGACTAGCGGGAGCGGGCAGCTCCTACGAGCAGTACTTC. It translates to CASSLRPGLAGAGSSYEQYF.

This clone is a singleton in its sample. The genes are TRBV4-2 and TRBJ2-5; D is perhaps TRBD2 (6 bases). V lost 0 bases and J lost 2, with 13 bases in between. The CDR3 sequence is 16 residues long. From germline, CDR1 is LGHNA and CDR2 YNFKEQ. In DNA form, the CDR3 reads TGTGCCAGCAGCCAAGATCTCGGTAGCGGACAAGAGACCCAGTACTTC. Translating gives CASSQDLGSGQETQYF.

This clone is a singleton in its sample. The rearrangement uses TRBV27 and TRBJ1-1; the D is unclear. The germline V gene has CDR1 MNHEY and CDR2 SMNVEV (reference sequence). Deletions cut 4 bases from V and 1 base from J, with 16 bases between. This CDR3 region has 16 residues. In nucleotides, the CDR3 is TGTGCCAGCAGTTCGCCCTTCCCGACGGGGAACACTGAAGCTTTCTTT. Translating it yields CASSSPFPTGNTEAFF.